The 16 T cell receptor beta chains reported below all come from one sample, sequenced in a study of blood T cell repertoires in COVID-19 (dated by TCRdb to 2018 to 2021). Libraries were made using the immunoSEQ multiplex PCR assay. TCRdb took over this immuneACCESS table, retaining in-frame rearrangements with V and J assigned. Such tables are incomplete; in checked studies, under half of the missing clones stem from an unresolved V gene, and the remainder is unexplained. The sample data list about 57,000 clones, and about nine tenths of these were observed just once. 22% of the sample goes to the ten largest clones. What was sequenced was peripheral blood. These receptors were obtained from a woman older than 75 with COVID-19, enrolled during active disease.

The chain recombines TRBV19 with TRBJ2-1, with TRBD2 as a possible D gene (5 bases). Trimming took off 8 bases at V and 7 bases at J, with 12 bases between the two ends. The CDR3 has 12 residues. CDR1 is LNHDA and CDR2 is SQIVND in the germline V gene (reference sequence). CDR3 sequence (DNA): TGTGCCAGTTCGGTAGCGCTTAATGAGCAGTTCTTC. It is translated as CASSVALNEQFF.

J is TRBJ2-3 and V is TRBV5-1; D unresolved. The CDR3 length is 15 residues. Trimming removed 0 bases at V and 1 base at J, with 9 bases between. From germline, CDR1 is SGHRS and CDR2 YFSETQ. The CDR3 protein is CASSLGLGGTDTQYF. The CDR3 region has the DNA TGCGCCAGCAGCTTGGGGCTAGGAGGCACAGATACGCAGTATTTT.

This rearrangement joins TRBV7-2 to TRBJ2-3; 9 bases align to TRBD2. CDR3 length: 19 residues. V shed 1 base, J shed 0 bases, and the junction held 11 bases outside the gene matches. Germline CDR1 SGHTA, CDR2 FQGNSA. The CDR3 bases are TGTGCCAGCAGCTTAGTCGCGTCTAGCGGGGCCTCTAGCACAGATACGCAGTATTTT. Amino acid sequence: CASSLVASSGASSTDTQYF.

The V call is TRBV5-1, the J call TRBJ1-1; D unresolved. Germline V gene data show CDR1 as SGHRS and CDR2 as YFSETQ. This CDR3 contains 14 residues. V gave up 7 bases and J gave up 4 bases, with 17 bases separating them. Here the CDR3 reads CASLRDPESTEAFF. In nucleotides, the CDR3 is TGCGCCAGCCTGAGAGATCCGGAGAGCACTGAAGCTTTCTTT.

The CDR3 DNA follows: TGTGCCAGCAGCCAGAGAGGGGCAGGGGGCTACGAGCAGTACTTC. Translation gives CASSQRGAGGYEQYF. The genes are TRBV3-1 (or the pseudogene TRBV3-2) and TRBJ2-7, with 7 bases identical to TRBD1. This CDR3 has 15 residues. The trim removed 3 bases at V and 3 bases at J, leaving 8 bases unmatched. Germline V CDR1 and CDR2: LGHDT, YNNKEL (reference sequence).

The V call is TRBV5-8, the J call TRBJ2-2; TRBD1 matches 10 bases. The J segment lost 6 bases and the V segment lost 4 bases, leaving 9 bases of the junction unmatched. Germline assignment: CDR1 SGHTS and CDR2 YDEGEE. CDR3 length equals 16 residues. This CDR3 reads CASSPGTGVGSGELFF. CDR3 DNA: TGTGCCAGCAGCCCCGGGACAGGGGTCGGATCCGGGGAGCTGTTTTTT.

J is TRBJ2-1 and V is TRBV20-1; D remains ambiguous. The germline V gene has CDR1 DFQATT and CDR2 SNEGSKA (reference sequence). The ends were cut back, 3 bases at V and 4 bases at J, with 10 bases in the middle. The CDR3 is 13 residues long. The CDR3 nucleotides are TGCAGTGCTAGTGGCGCCCGGTACAATGAGCAGTTCTTC. This sequence encodes CSASGARYNEQFF.

CDR3 nucleotide sequence: TGTGCCAGCTCACCTTCAGGGATGGAGACCCAGTACTTC. Amino acid sequence: CASSPSGMETQYF. J is TRBJ2-5 and V is TRBV18; possible D gene TRBD1, 5 bases. In germline, CDR1 is KGHSH, CDR2 LQKENI. The CDR3 totals 13 residues. V was cut by 3 bases and J by 5 bases, with 10 bases left in between.

The chain joins TRBV5-1 to TRBJ2-1; 10 positions match TRBD2. The germline CDR1 and CDR2 sequences are SGHRS and YFSETQ. CDR3 size: 17 residues. V shed 2 bases, J shed 5 bases, and the junction held 10 bases outside the gene matches. The CDR3 sequence: CASSLELSGGINNEQFF. Written as DNA, the CDR3 is TGCGCCAGCAGCTTAGAACTTAGCGGGGGGATTAACAATGAGCAGTTCTTC.

The chain combines TRBV6-5 with TRBJ1-2; D gene ambiguous. Looked up from germline, CDR1 is MNHEY and CDR2 is SVGAGI. CDR3 length equals 14 residues. With 6 bases removed from V and 1 base from J, the gap between germline ends came to 12 bases. CDR3 residues: CASRDYGDNYGYTF. The CDR3 DNA follows: TGTGCCAGCAGAGATTACGGGGATAACTATGGCTACACCTTC.

V usage is TRBV7-6 and J usage is TRBJ1-1; D may be TRBD1 (6 bases). The CDR3 is made up of 17 amino acids. Germline CDR1 is SGHVS and CDR2 is FNYEAQ. V was cut by 7 bases and J by 4 bases, with 25 bases left in between. CDR3 loop: CASTLGGPAGRTTEAFF. The CDR3 DNA follows: TGTGCCAGCACTTTGGGGGGGCCGGCAGGGAGGACCACTGAAGCTTTCTTT.

The chain uses TRBV20-1 and TRBJ2-7; D uncertain. The CDR3 runs 12 residues. The germline V gene encodes CDR1 DFQATT and CDR2 SNEGSKA (reference sequence). Trimming took 3 bases from V and 2 from J, leaving 8 bases between them. Here the CDR3 DNA reads TGCAGTGCTAGTCCAGGTACCTACGAGCAGTACTTC. Translated, it gives CSASPGTYEQYF.

This rearrangement joins TRBV30 to TRBJ2-7, with TRBD1 matching 7 bases. From germline, CDR1 is GTSNPN and CDR2 SVGIG (reference sequence). Losses at the gene ends were 4 bases for V and 1 base for J; bases not matched to a gene: 7. The CDR3 is 14 residues long. CDR3 coding DNA: TGTGCCTGGACCCGGGACAGCCTATCCTACGAGCAGTACTTC. Translated, it gives CAWTRDSLSYEQYF. Together with reference TRBV30 and TRBJ2-7, the CDR3 gives the full variable domain: SQTIHQWPATLVQPVGSPLSLECTVEGTSNPNLYWYRQAAGRGLQLLFYSVGIGQISSEVPQNLSASRPQDRQFILSSKKLLLSDSGFYLCAWTRDSLSYEQYFGPGTRLTVT.

The V gene is TRBV2, the J gene TRBJ2-7; D gene ambiguous. Germline V lookup: CDR1 SNHLY, CDR2 FYNNEI. The CDR3 extends over 12 amino acids. Trimming removed 7 bases at V and 1 base at J, with 8 bases between. The CDR3 loop is CASKQDSYEQYF. The CDR3 region has the DNA TGTGCCAGCAAGCAGGATTCCTACGAGCAGTACTTC.

V usage is TRBV7-8 and J usage is TRBJ1-3; 9 nucleotides line up with TRBD1. The CDR3 sequence is 17 residues long. Germline V CDR1 and CDR2: SGHVS, FQNEAQ. V dropped 5 bases and J dropped 0; count of bases not matched to a gene: 8. The CDR3 DNA is TGTGCCAGCAGCCCCCGGGACAGGGTCCGCTCTGGAAACACCATATATTTT. Its protein product is CASSPRDRVRSGNTIYF.

The V and J genes are TRBV5-1 and TRBJ2-7; D might be TRBD1 (6 bases). The CDR3 runs to 13 residues. From germline, CDR1 is SGHRS and CDR2 YFSETQ. Trimming removed 0 bases at V and 3 bases at J, with 7 bases between. The CDR3 sequence: CASSLEGVYEQYF. The CDR3 DNA reads TGCGCCAGCAGCTTGGAGGGGGTCTACGAGCAGTACTTC.